The rows below give T cell receptor beta chains drawn from one sample of a study of T cell repertoires in cytomegalovirus infection. Using its own MiXCR run on the reads, TCRdb lists one record per CDR3 protein. The sample lists around 100,000 distinct CDR3 sequences; roughly two fifths were seen once. These receptors' targets are unknown. Sequenced material: CD8+ T cells from cultured PBMCs, taken from culture after CMV antigen stimulation. All receptors come from a human donor in good health (CMV status not recorded). Some clones in this sample may be carry-over from other donors' samples. The CDR3 runs from the conserved cysteine through the conserved F or W. A D gene is named only where the DNA matches it firmly. Rows may omit the clone size; those that give it use once, few, many or a size class.

j_call v_call d_call clone_size cdr3_nt cdr3_aa
TRBJ2-2 TRBV9 . once TGTGCCAGCAGGAGCGCGTACACCGGGGAGCTGTTTTTT CASRSAYTGELFF
TRBJ2-7 TRBV28 TRBD2 few TGTGCCAGCACCAAGGCTGAGCGGGGGGAAGGTGAGCAGTACTTC CASTKAERGEGEQYF
TRBJ2-1 TRBV20-1 . many TGCAGTGCTAAGGCCGATGAGCAGTTCTTC CSAKADEQFF
TRBJ1-2 TRBV12-3/TRBV12-4 . few TGTGCCAGCAGTTTAAACTGGGGCGGGGATTATGGCTACACCTTC CASSLNWGGDYGYTF
TRBJ2-2 TRBV20-1 . . TGCAGTGCTGAAAGGAACACCGGGGAGCTGTTTTTT CSAERNTGELFF
TRBJ2-2 TRBV7-6 TRBD1 few TGTGCCAGCATCGGACAGGGGACGGGCGGGGAGCTGTTTTTT CASIGQGTGGELFF
TRBJ2-5 TRBV2 TRBD2 . TGTGCCATCACGCTAGCGGGCGAAGAGACCCAGTACTTC CAITLAGEETQYF
TRBJ1-1 TRBV6-5 . . TGTGCCAAAAGGAGCCCCAGGAACACTGAAGCTTTCTTT CAKRSPRNTEAFF
TRBJ2-5 TRBV12-3/TRBV12-4 TRBD2 few TGTGCCAGCAATCCGGGACTAGCGGGGGAAAGAGAGACCCAGTACTTC CASNPGLAGERETQYF
TRBJ2-7 TRBV7-9 . . TGTGCCAGCAGCTTAGGGGACGGATACGAGCAGTACTTC CASSLGDGYEQYF
TRBJ1-6 TRBV3-1 . . TGTGCCAGCAGCCAAACCAATTCACCCCTCCACTTT CASSQTNSPLHF
TRBJ1-6 TRBV27 . . TGTGCCAGCAGTCCCAACCCGATTGGGGATTCACCCCTCCACTTT CASSPNPIGDSPLHF
TRBJ1-1 TRBV28 TRBD1 few TGTGCCAGCAGCCCAGGACAGGGGTTTTTGGCTTTCTTT CASSPGQGFLAFF
TRBJ2-2 TRBV4-1 TRBD1 few TGCGCCAGCAGCCAACCGGGACAGGGACCCGGGGAGCTGTTTTTT CASSQPGQGPGELFF
TRBJ1-2 TRBV28 TRBD1 few TGTGCCAGCAGTCTAGGACAGGGAAACAATGGCTACACCTTC CASSLGQGNNGYTF
TRBJ1-5 TRBV27 TRBD1 . TGTGCCAGCAGTTCACAGGGGACCTATCAGCCCCAGCATTTT CASSSQGTYQPQHF
TRBJ2-7 TRBV20-1 TRBD2 . TGCAGTGCTAGTAAGCGGGGGGCCTACGAGCAGTACTTC CSASKRGAYEQYF
TRBJ1-5 TRBV7-9 . many TGTGCCAGCAGCCGGACAGGCAATCAGCCCCAGCATTTT CASSRTGNQPQHF
TRBJ2-1 TRBV6-8 TRBD2 . TGTGCCAGCAGTTACTCAAGCGGGGATTACAATGAGCAGTTCTTC CASSYSSGDYNEQFF
TRBJ2-5 TRBV23-1 . many TGCGCCAGCAGTAGGGGGGGCCCGTCTCAAGAGACCCAGTACTTC CASSRGGPSQETQYF
TRBJ2-3 TRBV7-6 TRBD2 few TGTGCCAGCAGCCCACGGGGGGGCAGAGCCACAGATACGCAGTATTTT CASSPRGGRATDTQYF
TRBJ2-2 TRBV18 . many TGTGCCAGCTCACCGTTGCGGGGGAACACCGGGGAGCTGTTTTTT CASSPLRGNTGELFF
TRBJ1-4 TRBV4-1 TRBD1 . TGCGCCAGCAGCTATTTACAGGGGAATGAAAAACTGTTTTTT CASSYLQGNEKLFF
TRBJ1-2 TRBV6-6 . . TGTGCCAGCAGTGATACCGGGACGTACTATGGCTACACCTTC CASSDTGTYYGYTF
TRBJ2-7 TRBV28 . once TGTGCCAGCAGTCTTCCGACATCGAGCTCCTACGAGCAGTACTTC CASSLPTSSSYEQYF
TRBJ1-5 TRBV7-6 . few TGTGCCAGCAGCCCAACGGGTGGGCTCGGACAGCCCCAGCATTTT CASSPTGGLGQPQHF
TRBJ1-5 TRBV7-2 . many TGTGCCAGCAGCTCCTGGGGGGCTAGCAATCAGCCCCAGCATTTT CASSSWGASNQPQHF
TRBJ2-1 TRBV6-5 TRBD2 . TGTGCCAGCAGTCCCTTGGCTAGCGGGGGGGCCTACAATGAGCAGTTCTTC CASSPLASGGAYNEQFF
TRBJ1-2 TRBV7-9 . . TGTGCCAGCAGCTCCGGGTTCGCCTATGGCTACACCTTC CASSSGFAYGYTF
TRBJ2-7 TRBV7-6 . . TGTGCCAGCAGCCCCAGGGACGGCTACGAGCAGTACTTC CASSPRDGYEQYF
TRBJ2-3 TRBV12-3/TRBV12-4 . few TGTGCCAGCACGACCTGGGGGGTTGATACGCAGTATTTT CASTTWGVDTQYF
TRBJ2-7 TRBV7-8 TRBD2 . TGTGCCAGCAGCTTGGGGGGCGGGGGGGCGATCGAGCAGTACTTC CASSLGGGGAIEQYF
TRBJ2-7 TRBV29-1 . many TGCAGCGTTGGACAGTTCTCCTACGAGCAGTACTTC CSVGQFSYEQYF
TRBJ2-7 TRBV29-1 . . TGCAGCGTCCTGTCGGAAAGTTTGAGGGAGCAGTACTTC CSVLSESLREQYF
TRBJ1-3 TRBV6-5 TRBD1 . TGTGCCAGCAGTCCCGGACAGGGGGCCTTTGGAAACACCATATATTTT CASSPGQGAFGNTIYF
TRBJ2-2 TRBV4-1 . . TGCGCCAGCAGCCAAGACGGAGGGGGGGGGGAGCTGTTTTTT CASSQDGGGGELFF
TRBJ1-2 TRBV27 . . TGTGCCAGCAGTCCACTAGGGACCTATGGCTACACCTTC CASSPLGTYGYTF
TRBJ2-7 TRBV12-3/TRBV12-4 . few TGTGCCAGCAGCTCCGGCCCATTCTACGAGCAGTACTTC CASSSGPFYEQYF
TRBJ1-3 TRBV7-8 TRBD1 . TGTGCCAGCAGCCTACAGGGGAATGTGGTGGACACCATATATTTT CASSLQGNVVDTIYF
TRBJ1-1 TRBV9 TRBD1 few TGTGCCAGCAGCCCACCGGGACAGGGACTCAACACTGAAGCTTTCTTT CASSPPGQGLNTEAFF
TRBJ1-1 TRBV4-1 . once TGCGCCAGCAGCCAAGAAAGGGGTAACACTGAAGCTTTCTTT CASSQERGNTEAFF
TRBJ2-1 TRBV28 TRBD2 . TGTGCCAGCAGTCCCCCGGGACTAGCGGCCTACAATGAGCAGTTCTTC CASSPPGLAAYNEQFF
TRBJ2-7 TRBV7-2 TRBD1 . TGTGCCACTGTGGGCAGGGGGTCCTACGAGCAGTACTTC CATVGRGSYEQYF
TRBJ1-3 TRBV7-6 . . TGTGCCAGCATTTCATCGAGTGGAAACACCATATATTTT CASISSSGNTIYF
TRBJ1-1 TRBV7-8 . many TGTGCCAGCAGCTTTCCCCCTCAGGGCCCGGCCGATGAAGCTTTCTTT CASSFPPQGPADEAFF
TRBJ2-7 TRBV7-6 . . TGTGCCAGCAGCTTAGTAGGGGGTGGGACGCACTACGAGCAGTACTTC CASSLVGGGTHYEQYF
TRBJ2-3 TRBV7-8 TRBD1 . TGTGCCAGCAGCCCTTGGTGGGACAGGGAGACAGATACGCAGTATTTT CASSPWWDRETDTQYF
TRBJ2-5 TRBV7-8 TRBD1 . TGTGCCAGCAGCCCGGGGACAGGGACTGGCCGACAAGAGACCCAGTACTTC CASSPGTGTGRQETQYF
TRBJ2-3 TRBV5-1 TRBD2 . TGCGCCAGCAGCAACGAGCGGGGGAGCACAGATACGCAGTATTTT CASSNERGSTDTQYF
TRBJ2-7 TRBV25-1 . . TGTGCCAGCAGTGAATCCTATGGGGGGGCGGACGAGCAGTACTTC CASSESYGGADEQYF
TRBJ1-2 TRBV12-3/TRBV12-4 . few TGTGCCAGCAGTTCCCCCCCAGGGGTACAAAACTATGGCTACACCTTC CASSSPPGVQNYGYTF
TRBJ2-2 TRBV11-3 . medium-sized TGTGCCAGCAGCTTATTAGGCCCGCCGGGCACCGGGGAGCTGTTTTTT CASSLLGPPGTGELFF
TRBJ2-1 TRBV19 TRBD1 few TGTGCCAGTAGTACTACAGGGGGCAATGAGCAGTTCTTC CASSTTGGNEQFF
TRBJ2-1 TRBV4-1 TRBD2 . TGCGCCAGCAGCCAAGCCGGGACTAGCGGGGGGGCGGATGAGCAGTTCTTC CASSQAGTSGGADEQFF
TRBJ2-7 TRBV20-1 TRBD2 once TGCAGTGCTTCACCTCCGGGACTAGCTGGCTACGAGCAGTACTTC CSASPPGLAGYEQYF